The 22 T cell receptor beta chains given below trace back to one sample, sequenced in a study of blood T cell repertoires in COVID-19. TCRdb's table, derived via immunoSEQ multiplex PCR, lists solely in-frame clones and lacks some. The sample has over 150,000 clones; 85% to 95% are singletons. The source material was peripheral blood. The receptor set was obtained from a man aged 50-59 years with acute or convalescent COVID-19.

V is TRBV9 and J is TRBJ2-1; 9 bases align to TRBD2. The germline V gene encodes CDR1 SGDLS and CDR2 YYNGEE. CDR3 length equals 15 residues. V was clipped by 0 bases and J by 6 bases; unmatched bases: 4. DNA of the CDR3: TGTGCCAGCAGCGTAGTAGCGGGAGTTTTCAATGAGCAGTTCTTC. Protein: CASSVVAGVFNEQFF.

This clone turned up a few times. The chain uses TRBV7-2 and TRBJ2-3; 13 bases match TRBD2. With 3 bases clipped from V and 5 bases from J, the junction kept 5 bases outside the gene matches. Germline V gives CDR1 SGHTA, CDR2 FQGNSA. The CDR3 has 16 amino acids. CDR3 in DNA: TGTGCCAGCAGCTTGTGGACTAGCGGGAGTGGAGATACGCAGTATTTT. Translated: CASSLWTSGSGDTQYF.

This chain connects TRBV30 to TRBJ2-3, with 7 nucleotides matching TRBD1. The CDR3 is made up of 14 amino acids. Germline CDR1 reads GTSNPN; CDR2 reads SVGIG (reference sequence). V lost 0 bases, J lost 2 bases, and 2 bases stayed unmatched. The CDR3 loop reads CAWSVGTATDTQYF. Here the CDR3 DNA reads TGTGCCTGGAGTGTCGGGACAGCCACAGATACGCAGTATTTT.

The chain couples TRBV28 to TRBJ2-7, with TRBD2 identical over 11 bases. The CDR3 sequence is 17 residues long. With 5 bases clipped from V and 3 bases from J, the junction kept 12 bases outside the gene matches. Germline assignment: CDR1 MDHEN and CDR2 SYDVKM. CDR3 bases: TGTGCCAGCAGTCCCCTGGGACTAGCGGAACCTAACTACGAGCAGTACTTC. Amino acid sequence: CASSPLGLAEPNYEQYF.

This rearrangement joins TRBV5-8 to TRBJ1-1, with 10 bases fitting TRBD1. The CDR3 is made up of 14 amino acids. The germline V gene has CDR1 SGHTS and CDR2 YDEGEE. V gave up 4 bases and J gave up 6 bases; unmatched junction bases: 6. In nucleotides, the CDR3 is TGTGCCAGCAGCAAGGGACAGGGGAGATCTGAAGCTTTCTTT. Amino acids: CASSKGQGRSEAFF.

This sequence joins TRBV28 and TRBJ1-1, with TRBD1 identical over 9 bases. This CDR3 contains 15 residues. Germline CDR1 reads MDHEN; CDR2 reads SYDVKM. V dropped 10 bases and J dropped 1; count of bases not matched to a gene: 10. The CDR3 region has the DNA TGTGCCACCAAAAGGACAGGGGTGAGGAACACTGAAGCTTTCTTT. Its translation is CATKRTGVRNTEAFF.

The V and J genes are TRBV10-3 and TRBJ2-3; 8 positions match TRBD1. The CDR3 runs to 15 residues. J lost 4 bases, V lost 3 bases, and 6 bases had no gene match. Germline CDR1 and CDR2: ENHRY and SYGVKD. DNA for the CDR3: TGTGCCATCAGTGAAACAGGGGGGAAGGCAGATACGCAGTATTTT. It specifies CAISETGGKADTQYF.

This chain joins TRBV7-9 and TRBJ2-6, with TRBD1 identical over 9 bases. After removal of 4 bases from V and 4 bases from J, the junction contained 2 bases not matched to a gene. Germline values: CDR1 SEHNR, CDR2 FQNEAQ (reference sequence). The CDR3 sequence is 15 residues long. Here the CDR3 reads CASSWDRAGANVLTF. DNA of the CDR3: TGTGCCAGCAGCTGGGACAGGGCGGGGGCCAACGTCCTGACTTTC.

The CDR3 spells CASNPTPVFTGELFF. In DNA form, the CDR3 reads TGTGCCAGCAACCCCACCCCGGTTTTCACCGGGGAGCTGTTTTTT. The J gene is TRBJ2-2, the V gene TRBV27, with D unclear. There are 15 residues in the CDR3. V dropped 7 bases and J dropped 4 bases, with 16 bases sitting between them. Germline loops: CDR1 MNHEY, CDR2 SMNVEV (reference sequence).

The chain is built from TRBV4-1 and TRBJ1-1; 7 bases line up with TRBD1. V shed 4 bases, J shed 0 bases, and the junction held 2 bases outside the gene matches. The germline V gene encodes CDR1 MGHRA and CDR2 YSYEKL. The length of the CDR3 is 14 residues. The CDR3 DNA is TGCGCCAGCAGCCCCGGGACAGTGAACACTGAAGCTTTCTTT. This translates into CASSPGTVNTEAFF.

This clone was seen a single time. V gene TRBV4-3 combines with J gene TRBJ1-6, with a weak D call TRBD1 (6 bases). The CDR3 is made up of 15 amino acids. V lost 5 bases and J lost 7, with 15 bases in between. From germline, CDR1 is LGHNA and CDR2 YSLEER. Here the CDR3 reads CASSGQGTLNSPLHF. CDR3 nucleotide sequence: TGCGCCAGCAGCGGGCAGGGGACGTTAAATTCACCCCTCCACTTT.

The V gene is TRBV10-3, the J gene TRBJ1-3; TRBD1 matches at 12 bases. The CDR3 loop spans 14 amino acids. Per germline, CDR1 ENHRY and CDR2 SYGVKD. The V segment lost 6 bases and the J segment 8 bases; nucleotides outside the gene matches: 5. The CDR3 DNA follows: TGTGCCATCAGGGGACAGGGGGCAGGAGACACCATATATTTT. This gives the protein CAIRGQGAGDTIYF.

The rearrangement links TRBV15 to TRBJ2-3; TRBD1 matches at 8 bases. V lost 1 base to trimming and J lost 4 bases; unmatched junction nucleotides: 4. Germline V lookup: CDR1 LNHNV, CDR2 YYDKDF (reference sequence). The CDR3 length is 15 residues. The CDR3 nucleotides are TGTGCCACCAGCAGAGGCCAGGGGGCAGCAGATACGCAGTATTTT. It translates to CATSRGQGAADTQYF.

The chain joins TRBV10-3 to TRBJ2-3; D unclear. CDR1 is ENHRY, CDR2 SYGVKD, per germline. The V and J ends lost 10 bases and 0 bases respectively, with 17 bases between them. This CDR3 is 15 amino acids long. The CDR3 DNA is TGTGCCACCTCCGTCCCGAAGGAGAGCACAGATACGCAGTATTTT. Translation gives CATSVPKESTDTQYF.

This rearrangement joins TRBV10-1 to TRBJ2-7; 10 bases are shared with TRBD2. Germline lookup yields CDR1 WNHNN and CDR2 SYGVQD (reference sequence). This CDR3 comprises 15 residues. V trimming: 5 bases; J trimming: 0 bases; junction bases outside the gene matches: 4. CDR3 protein: CASSRTSGPSYEQYF. The CDR3, as DNA: TGCGCCAGCAGTCGGACTAGCGGTCCCTCCTACGAGCAGTACTTC.

This clone has only a few counts. The V and J genes are TRBV27 and TRBJ1-2; possible D gene TRBD1, 5 bases. V was trimmed by 3 bases and J by 7 bases, leaving 9 bases between them. CDR1 and CDR2 from the germline V gene are MNHEY and SMNVEV (reference sequence). The CDR3 consists of 12 residues. The CDR3 DNA sequence: TGTGCCAGCAGTTTTGGGAGGGGTGGCTACACCTTC. Protein sequence: CASSFGRGGYTF.

The rearrangement joins TRBV7-9 to TRBJ2-3; D not certain. Germline V CDR1 and CDR2: SEHNR, FQNEAQ (reference sequence). CDR3 size: 12 residues. Trimming shortened V by 3 bases and J by 3 bases, and 4 bases separated the two germline ends. The DNA of the CDR3 is TGTGCCAGCAGCTTCGGGACAGATACGCAGTATTTT. It encodes CASSFGTDTQYF. Drawing the rest from reference TRBV7-9 and TRBJ2-3, the complete variable domain is DTGVSQNPRHKITKRGQNVTFRCDPISEHNRLYWYRQTLGQGPEFLTYFQNEAQLEKSRLLSDRFSAERPKGSFSTLEIQRTEQGDSAMYLCASSFGTDTQYFGPGTRLTVL.

V and J are TRBV2 and TRBJ1-1, with D possibly TRBD1 on 6 matching bases. The ends were cut back, 6 bases at V and 4 bases at J, with 12 bases in the middle. The CDR3 consists of 13 residues. Germline CDR1 reads SNHLY; CDR2 reads FYNNEI. CDR3 amino acids: CASSFRGSTEAFF. DNA for the CDR3: TGTGCCAGCAGCTTCAGGGGCAGCACTGAAGCTTTCTTT. The whole variable domain, remainder taken from reference TRBV2 and TRBJ1-1, is EPEVTQTPSHQVTQMGQEVILRCVPISNHLYFYWYRQILGQKVEFLVSFYNNEISEKSEIFDDQFSVERPDGSNFTLKIRSTKLEDSAMYFCASSFRGSTEAFFGQGTRLTVV.

J is TRBJ2-7 and V is TRBV7-8; no clear D gene. Germline CDR1 reads SGHVS; CDR2 reads FQNEAQ. Trimming left V 7 bases short and J 2 bases short, with 15 bases between. The CDR3 has 14 amino acids. The CDR3 sequence is CASTPRSIPYEQYF. In DNA form, the CDR3 reads TGTGCCAGCACCCCGAGGAGCATCCCCTACGAGCAGTACTTC.

This rearrangement joins TRBV5-5 to TRBJ1-1; D is uncertain. The germline CDR1 and CDR2 sequences are SGHKS and YYEKEE (reference sequence). The CDR3 totals 13 residues. The ends were cut back, 2 bases at V and 3 bases at J, with 8 bases in the middle. The CDR3 protein is CASSFDGDTEAFF. CDR3 in DNA: TGTGCCAGCAGCTTTGACGGAGACACTGAAGCTTTCTTT.

The chain couples TRBV30 to TRBJ1-2; D remains ambiguous. CDR3 size: 13 residues. Trimming took off 2 bases at V and 4 bases at J, with 11 bases between the two ends. Germline V CDR1 and CDR2: GTSNPN, SVGIG (reference sequence). CDR3 loop: CAWSLAEAYGYTF. The CDR3 DNA reads as TGTGCCTGGAGTTTAGCTGAAGCCTATGGCTACACCTTC.

The chain carries TRBV4-1 and TRBJ1-4, with no clear D. CDR3 size: 15 residues. The germline CDR1 and CDR2 sequences are MGHRA and YSYEKL. V lost 0 bases and J lost 7, with 12 bases in between. The CDR3 DNA reads as TGCGCCAGCAGCCAAGAAGTGGCAGTTGGTGAAAAACTGTTTTTT. Translation: CASSQEVAVGEKLFF.